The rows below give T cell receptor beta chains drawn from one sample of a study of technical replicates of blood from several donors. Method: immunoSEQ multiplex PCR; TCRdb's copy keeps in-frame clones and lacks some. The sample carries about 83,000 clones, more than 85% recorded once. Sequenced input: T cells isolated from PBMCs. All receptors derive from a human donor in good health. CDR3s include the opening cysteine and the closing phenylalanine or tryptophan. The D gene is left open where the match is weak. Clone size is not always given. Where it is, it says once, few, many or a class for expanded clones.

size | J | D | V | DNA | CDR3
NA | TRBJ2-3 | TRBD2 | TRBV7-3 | TGTGCCAGCAGCTCATGGACTAGCGGGTACACAGATACGCAGTATTTT | CASSSWTSGYTDTQYF
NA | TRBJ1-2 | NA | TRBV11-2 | TGTGCCAGCAGCTTAGTTGGGCAAGGCTACACCTTC | CASSLVGQGYTF
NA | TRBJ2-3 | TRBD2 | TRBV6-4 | TGTGCCAGCAGCCAACTAGCGGGAGAAGAAGATACGCAGTATTTT | CASSQLAGEEDTQYF
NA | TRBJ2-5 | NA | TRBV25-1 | TGTGCCAGCTGTATGCCGGGACAAACGCAAGAGACCCAGTACTTC | CASCMPGQTQETQYF
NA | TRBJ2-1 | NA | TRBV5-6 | TGTGCCAGCAGCTTAAATGTTGCGAGCTCCTACAATGAGCAGTTCTTC | CASSLNVASSYNEQFF
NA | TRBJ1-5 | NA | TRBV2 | TGTGCCAGCAGTCAGGGTAATCTCGGGGGAGGTGGCAATCAGCCCCAGCATTTT | CASSQGNLGGGGNQPQHF
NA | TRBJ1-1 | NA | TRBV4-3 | TGCGCCAGCAGCCGAGACCCAGGCACTGAAGCTTTCTTT | CASSRDPGTEAFF
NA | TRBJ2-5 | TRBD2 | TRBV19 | TGTGCCAGTAGCCAGGGACTAGCGGAAGAGACCCAGTACTTC | CASSQGLAEETQYF
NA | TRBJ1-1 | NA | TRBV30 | TGTGCCTGGAGCGGGGGGAGGGCTGAAGCTTTCTTT | CAWSGGRAEAFF
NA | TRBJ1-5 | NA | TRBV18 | TGTGCCAGCTCTACCAACGGGGATCAGCCCCAGCATTTT | CASSTNGDQPQHF
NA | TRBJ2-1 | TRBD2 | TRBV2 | TGTGCCAGCCGACTAGCGGGGGGGGCCTCCTACAATGAGCAGTTCTTC | CASRLAGGASYNEQFF
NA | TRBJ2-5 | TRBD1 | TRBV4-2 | TGTGCCAGCAGCCAAGATTCAGGGGGCCAAGAGACCCAGTACTTC | CASSQDSGGQETQYF
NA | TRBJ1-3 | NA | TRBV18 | TGTGCCAGCTCACCACTATCCGGGGAAGGTGGAAACACCATATATTTT | CASSPLSGEGGNTIYF
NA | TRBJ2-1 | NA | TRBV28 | TGTGCCAGCACTCCGATATTGGGACTGACCTACAATGAGCAGTTCTTC | CASTPILGLTYNEQFF
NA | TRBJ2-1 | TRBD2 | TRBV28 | TGTGCCAGCAGTTTTCTGCGGGAGGTCGCCTACAATGAGCAGTTCTTC | CASSFLREVAYNEQFF
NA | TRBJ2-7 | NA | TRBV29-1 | TGCAGCGTTGAACGGCAGGATTACGAGCAGTACTTC | CSVERQDYEQYF
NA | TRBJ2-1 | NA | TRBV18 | TGTGCCAGCTCACCAACTAGCCCTCTATACAATGAGCAGTTCTTC | CASSPTSPLYNEQFF
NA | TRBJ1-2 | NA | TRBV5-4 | TGTGCCAGCAGCTTAATCGAGGGAGGCTACACCTTC | CASSLIEGGYTF
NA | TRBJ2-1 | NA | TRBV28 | TGTGCCAGCAGTCTGACTATAGCGGCCAGGGTAGAGTTCTTC | CASSLTIAARVEFF
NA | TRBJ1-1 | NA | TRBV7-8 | TGTGCCAGCAGCCCGAGACTTACTGAAGCTTTCTTT | CASSPRLTEAFF
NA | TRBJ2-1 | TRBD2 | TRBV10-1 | TGCGCCAGCAGTGGCGGGAGTTTCTATGAGCAGTTCTTC | CASSGGSFYEQFF
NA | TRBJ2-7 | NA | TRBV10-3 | TGTGCCATCAGTGACGGGGGACAGATCTACGAGCAGTACTTC | CAISDGGQIYEQYF
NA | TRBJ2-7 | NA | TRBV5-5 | TGTGCCAGCAGCTTGGTTACAGGGATTCCCTACGAGCAGTACTTC | CASSLVTGIPYEQYF
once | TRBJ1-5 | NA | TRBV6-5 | TGTGCCAGCAGTACAGGGAGTCAGCCCCAGCATTTT | CASSTGSQPQHF
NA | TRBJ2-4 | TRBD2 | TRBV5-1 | TGCGCCAGCAGCCCGACTAGCGGGCGGAGGGAAAACATTCAGTACTTC | CASSPTSGRRENIQYF
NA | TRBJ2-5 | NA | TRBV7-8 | TGTGCCAGCAGCTTAATTGCGGGGCAAGAGACCCAGTACTTC | CASSLIAGQETQYF
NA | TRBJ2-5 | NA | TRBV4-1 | TGCGCCAGCAGCTACGGAGAGACCCAGTACTTC | CASSYGETQYF
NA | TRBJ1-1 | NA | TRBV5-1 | TGCGCCAGCAGCCACCGGACAGTTAGGAGCACTGAAGCTTTCTTT | CASSHRTVRSTEAFF
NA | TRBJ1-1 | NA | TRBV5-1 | TGCGCCAGCAGCTTCCGGGAGATGAACACTGAAGCTTTCTTT | CASSFREMNTEAFF
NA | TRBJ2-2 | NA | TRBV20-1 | TGCAGTGCTAGACTCCTGACAGAGCTGTTTTTT | CSARLLTELFF
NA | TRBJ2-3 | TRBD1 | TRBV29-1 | TGCAGCGTAGGGACAGGGGGATACCTAACGCAGTATTTT | CSVGTGGYLTQYF
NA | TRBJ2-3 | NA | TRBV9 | TGTGCCAGCAGGGGCAGGGCTCTGGATACGCAGTATTTT | CASRGRALDTQYF
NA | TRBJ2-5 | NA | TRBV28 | TGTGCCAGCACTAGCTCAGTACAAGAGACCCAGTACTTC | CASTSSVQETQYF
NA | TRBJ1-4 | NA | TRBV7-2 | TGTGCCAGCAGCTTAGGCCAGGGGTTCGGTGAAAAACTGTTTTTT | CASSLGQGFGEKLFF
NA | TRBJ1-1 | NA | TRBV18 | TGTGCCAGCACATCGACAGAGAACACTGAAGCTTTCTTT | CASTSTENTEAFF
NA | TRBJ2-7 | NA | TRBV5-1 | TGCGCCTCATCGCAGGGCGGCCCCTACGAGCAGTACTTC | CASSQGGPYEQYF
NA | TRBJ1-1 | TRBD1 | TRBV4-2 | TGTGCCAGCAGACAGGGACAGTACACTGAAGCTTTCTTT | CASRQGQYTEAFF
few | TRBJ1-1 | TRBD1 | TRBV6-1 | TGTGCCAGCAGTGAACATCCTCGACAGGGGGCGACTGAAGCTTTCTTT | CASSEHPRQGATEAFF
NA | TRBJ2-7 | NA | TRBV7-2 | TGTGCCAGCAGCTTTGATCCGAGCTCCTACGAGCAGTACTTC | CASSFDPSSYEQYF
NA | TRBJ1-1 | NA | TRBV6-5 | TGTGCCAGCAGTTACGAGGGAAACACTGAAGCTTTCTTT | CASSYEGNTEAFF
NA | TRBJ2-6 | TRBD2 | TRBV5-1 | TGCGCCAGCAGCCTCGGACTAGCGGGAGGTGTCACCAACGTCCTGACTTTC | CASSLGLAGGVTNVLTF
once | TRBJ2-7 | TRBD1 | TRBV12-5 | TGTGCTAGTGGTTTGGTCCCGGGACAGGGCCTTCCCTACGAGCAGTACTTC | CASGLVPGQGLPYEQYF
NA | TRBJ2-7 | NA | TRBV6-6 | TGTGCCAGCAGTTCTACAGGGCACTACGAGCAGTACTTC | CASSSTGHYEQYF
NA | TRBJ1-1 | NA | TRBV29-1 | TGCAGCGGAAATCGGGAGGGCACTGAAGCTTTCTTT | CSGNREGTEAFF
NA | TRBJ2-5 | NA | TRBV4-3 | TGCGCCAGCAGCCCACAGTTACAAGGGGAAGAGACCCAGTACTTC | CASSPQLQGEETQYF